A single sample is the source of the 3 T cell receptor beta chains below, sequenced in a study of cytomegalovirus exposure and HLA in healthy donors. The study ran its PCR with 60 Vbeta and 13 Jbeta primers. Sequencing used immunoSEQ multiplex PCR; TCRdb keeps in-frame clones, though not all of them. The sample contains around 160,000 clones, 60% to 80% of which appear only once. The material sequenced was PBMCs. These receptors all come from a woman aged 40 to 50 in good health and CMV-seropositive.

The chain couples TRBV5-4 to TRBJ2-1; D is possibly TRBD2 (6 bases). CDR1 SGHNT and CDR2 YYREEE come from the germline V gene (reference sequence). CDR3 length equals 15 residues. Trimming took off 0 bases at V and 3 bases at J, with 10 bases between the two ends. CDR3 bases: TGTGCCAGCAGCTTGGATAGCGGCTTCTACAATGAGCAGTTCTTC. It yields the protein CASSLDSGFYNEQFF.

J is TRBJ2-5 and V is TRBV5-5; a weak D match, TRBD1 (6 bases). This CDR3 has 13 residues. With 3 bases removed from V and 2 bases from J, the gap between germline ends came to 8 bases. Germline lookup yields CDR1 SGHKS and CDR2 YYEKEE (reference sequence). The CDR3 sequence is CASSSGQQETQYF. The CDR3 region has the DNA TGTGCCAGCAGCTCCGGACAGCAAGAGACCCAGTACTTC.

The gene calls are TRBV5-1 and TRBJ2-3, with TRBD2 matching over 12 bases. The CDR3 is 16 residues long. Trimming cost V 2 bases and J 2 bases; bases outside gene matches: 3. The germline V gene has CDR1 SGHRS and CDR2 YFSETQ. CDR3 sequence (DNA): TGCGCCAGCAGCTTACCTAGCGGGGGGGCCACAGATACGCAGTATTTT. This gives the protein CASSLPSGGATDTQYF. Supplemented by reference TRBV5-1 and TRBJ2-3, the full variable domain reads KAGVTQTPRYLIKTRGQQVTLSCSPISGHRSVSWYQQTPGQGLQFLFEYFSETQRNKGNFPGRFSGRQFSNSRSEMNVSTLELGDSALYLCASSLPSGGATDTQYFGPGTRLTVL.